These T cell receptor beta chains were read from a single sample in a study of blood T cell repertoires in COVID-19. Assay used: immunoSEQ multiplex PCR; TCRdb lists only in-frame clones, some missing. Of 250,000 to 300,000 clones listed, 75% to 95% are singletons. The sample was PBMCs or T cells enriched from blood (not recorded which). These receptor sequences come from a woman aged 25 to 39 who had recovered from COVID-19. The CDR3 runs from the conserved cysteine through the conserved F or W. Each record gives: D gene, clone size, V gene, J gene, CDR3 protein, CDR3 DNA. A D gene is named only where the DNA matches it firmly. A row's size may be missing; if present it is once, few, many or a size class.

-,-,TRBV9,TRBJ1-5,CASSVGGIETEPQHF,TGTGCCAGCAGCGTAGGAGGGATAGAAACGGAGCCCCAGCATTTT
TRBD2,-,TRBV11-1,TRBJ2-7,CASSSLAGGTYEQYF,TGTGCCAGCAGCTCCTTAGCGGGGGGGACCTACGAGCAGTACTTC
TRBD2,once,TRBV9,TRBJ2-1,CASSVAAGGTYSEQFF,TGTGCCAGCAGCGTAGCCGCGGGAGGCACGTACAGTGAGCAGTTCTTC
-,-,TRBV7-9,TRBJ1-2,CASSLSVSGGFYGYTF,TGTGCCAGCAGCTTAAGCGTATCGGGGGGCTTCTATGGCTACACCTTC
-,few,TRBV7-2,TRBJ2-7,CASSLSTLAPYEQYF,TGTGCCAGCAGCTTGTCGACCCTAGCCCCCTACGAGCAGTACTTC
-,once,TRBV24-1,TRBJ2-7,CATSDLLSSEQYF,TGTGCCACCAGTGACCTACTTAGCAGCGAGCAGTACTTC
-,few,TRBV7-7,TRBJ1-4,CASSLWGDFAEKLFF,TGTGCTAGCAGCTTGTGGGGGGACTTCGCTGAAAAACTGTTTTTT
-,-,TRBV5-4,TRBJ1-5,CASSIDRHNQPQHF,TGTGCCAGCAGCATAGACAGGCATAATCAGCCCCAGCATTTT
TRBD1,-,TRBV30,TRBJ2-7,CAWSPTGVEQYF,TGTGCCTGGAGCCCAACAGGGGTCGAGCAGTACTTC
TRBD2,once,TRBV29-1,TRBJ2-3,CSVDKTSGTTDTQYF,TGCAGCGTTGATAAGACTAGCGGGACCACAGATACGCAGTATTTT
-,-,TRBV5-6,TRBJ2-2,CASSLETKSYTGELFF,TGTGCCAGCAGCTTGGAGACAAAGAGCTACACCGGGGAGCTGTTTTTT
-,-,TRBV18,TRBJ2-2,CASSPGVTGELFF,TGTGCCAGCTCACCGGGCGTCACCGGGGAGCTGTTTTTT
TRBD1,-,TRBV4-3,TRBJ2-7,CASSQQPDRGYEQYF,TGCGCCAGCAGCCAACAACCCGACAGGGGCTACGAGCAGTACTTC
TRBD1,-,TRBV11-1,TRBJ1-1,CASSLQGAVFGTEAFF,TGTGCCAGCAGCTTACAGGGGGCGGTTTTCGGCACTGAAGCTTTCTTT
TRBD2,-,TRBV4-3,TRBJ2-1,CASSQEMGTSGYNEQFF,TGCGCCAGCAGCCAAGAAATGGGGACTAGCGGCTACAATGAGCAGTTCTTC
TRBD2,once,TRBV11-3,TRBJ2-2,CASSPWGGRDPGELFF,TGTGCCAGCAGCCCCTGGGGGGGTCGCGACCCCGGGGAGCTGTTTTTT